This T cell receptor (beta chain) was found in a study of blood T cell repertoires in COVID-19. On the study more broadly: The samples span acute and convalescent COVID-19 from the United States, Italy and Spain. T cells, B-cell-depleted T cells, or PBMCs provided the cDNA or gDNA that served as material.

As to this clone: At one of its ends the junction is not consistent with the germline gene, which may arise from a read error.

Per the original data handling: Using reference gene primer amplification, nucleated cell counts were estimated. The assay was immunoSEQ multiplex PCR, and TCRdb's table has in-frame clones only and misses some. V, J and clone size are taken as reported in that table, and D and trimming were inferred from the DNA itself. Found here are about 120,000 clones, around nine tenths of them singletons; the top ten hold under 20%. The CDR3 spans 15 residues. From germline, CDR1 is SGHTA and CDR2 FQGNSA. The clonotype originates from a human donor with acute or convalescent COVID-19. The donor label of this sample is uncertain. The chain uses TRBV7-2 and TRBJ1-6; 9 nucleotides match TRBD1. Input material: peripheral blood. The CDR3 here is CAGSLGTGLDSPLHF. The CDR3 DNA reads TGTGCCGGCAGCTTAGGGACAGGGTTGGATTCACCCCTCCACTTT.